This T cell receptor (beta chain) was sequenced during a study of PD-1 blockade in mismatch repair-deficient tumors (dated by TCRdb to the late 2010s). Some background on the complete study: The trial enrolled about 90 consecutive patients with roughly twelve mismatch repair-deficient cancer types between late 2013 and 2016, all previously treated and progressing. Deep sequencing of TCR CDR3 regions was used to track tumor-associated T cell clones in peripheral blood of patients responding to PD-1 blockade. The research as a whole found: After pembrolizumab, tumor-resident clones, which were often undetectable in blood before treatment, expanded rapidly and then contracted, generally ahead of radiologic responses.

Library preparation was by the immunoSEQ multiplex PCR assay. TCRdb obtained this table from immuneACCESS and retained in-frame rearrangements with V and J assigned. These tables miss some clones; where compared with another copy, unresolved V genes account for less than half of the shortfall, and the remainder is unexplained. This sample gives more than 95,000 clones in total; around 86% of them show up just once. Of the sample, about 13% falls within the top ten clones. Mismatch repair deficiency in every enrolled patient was established by polymerase chain reaction or immunohistochemistry. A few patients who responded to pembrolizumab therapy underwent TCR sequencing. The phase II trial prospectively tested pembrolizumab PD-1 blockade in advanced mismatch repair-deficient cancers regardless of tissue of origin. Serial peripheral blood T cell samples were collected before and at multiple times after starting PD-1 blockade. Blood sampling time points were reported as weeks after the first dose of pembrolizumab.

Relative to germline, V is missing 6 bases and J is missing 3 bases, with 8 bases of the junction outside any gene match. CDR1 ENHRY and CDR2 SYGVKD are derived from the germline V gene. Its CDR3 holds 15 amino acids, cysteine through phenylalanine. Only the CDR3 DNA is retained, 45 bases long and in frame from the first base. Points on this clone: Which antigen it targets is not known. Base qualities are not provided; no much larger clone lies one nucleotide away.

This material consisted of peripheral blood, taken 44 weeks after starting pembrolizumab. The chain employs TRBV10-3 and TRBJ2-3, with 8 junctional bases fitting TRBD2. The sequence derives from an adult with mismatch repair-deficient cancer. The encoded CDR3 is CAIRARTSGTDTQYF. Read as DNA, the sequence is TGTGCCATCAGGGCTCGCACTAGCGGAACAGATACGCAGTATTTT.